The entry below gives a single T cell receptor (beta chain) sequence along with its context. Its target is unknown. This record comes from a study of Ad26.COV2.S vaccination and SARS-CoV-2 variants. Study context: Once, or twice with 56 days between doses, Ad26.COV2.S was given intramuscularly. Study-wide findings and caveats: Non-spike TCR breadth did not differ much between vaccine and placebo recipients.

The treatment here: some 20 received Ad26.COV2.S at low or high dose, single or two shots; five or six received placebo; per-sample allocation not given. Samples were taken on day 63 after the first vaccine or placebo injection. The donor was a Boston adult aged 18-55 years. Its platform was an Ad26 vector, and its expressed antigen was Wuhan-strain SARS-CoV-2 spike. Sequenced by immunoSEQ multiplex PCR; TCRdb stores in-frame clones only, minus some. The sample includes fewer than 400,000 clones, roughly 90% of them seen just once. The ends were cut back, 2 bases at V and 5 bases at J, with 9 bases in the middle. This CDR3 is built from 13 residues. Germline values: CDR1 SEHNR, CDR2 FQNEAQ (reference sequence).

The receptor's source is a person between 18 and 65 years old who received the Ad26.COV2.S COVID-19 vaccine or a placebo. Sequences were derived from peripheral blood, sampled in a trial of Ad26.COV2.S vaccine versus placebo. V gene TRBV7-9 combines with J gene TRBJ1-1, with no clear D. CDR3 coding DNA: TGTGCCAGCAGCTTAAAGAGCCAAACTGAAGCTTTCTTT. It encodes CASSLKSQTEAFF.